These 30 T cell receptor beta chains originate from one sample sequenced in a study of blood T cell repertoires in COVID-19. The assay was immunoSEQ multiplex PCR, and TCRdb's table has in-frame clones only and misses some. This sample yields approximately 94,000 clones, of which about 88% are seen a single time; less than 8.5% belongs to the top ten. The sequenced material came from peripheral blood. The receptors were gathered from a young man in a cohort sampled during active COVID-19.

The chain has TRBV9 and TRBJ1-6; tentative D call: TRBD1 (5 bases). This CDR3 contains 15 residues. CDR1 and CDR2 (germline): SGDLS, YYNGEE. The V end lost 0 bases, the J end lost 7 bases, and 11 bases lay between the germline ends. The CDR3 DNA follows: TGTGCCAGCAGCGTAGTTTCGGGGGACAATTCACCCCTCCACTTT. Amino acids: CASSVVSGDNSPLHF.

The sample holds one count of this clone. The V and J genes are TRBV7-6 and TRBJ2-5; 9 bases align to TRBD1. The ends lost 5 bases at V and 7 bases at J; junction bases unmatched: 8. Germline lookup yields CDR1 SGHVS and CDR2 FNYEAQ. This CDR3 contains 14 residues. CDR3 in amino acids: CASSPRDRERTQYF. The CDR3 DNA follows: TGTGCCAGCAGCCCCCGGGACAGGGAGAGGACCCAGTACTTC.

The chain combines TRBV27 with TRBJ1-1; 8 bases fit TRBD1. Trimming removed 5 bases from V and 1 base from J; junction bases left unmatched: 3. The CDR3 has 14 amino acids. Germline CDR1 MNHEY, CDR2 SMNVEV (reference sequence). The CDR3 sequence is CASSLGTGNTEAFF. Here the CDR3 DNA reads TGTGCCAGCAGTCTCGGGACAGGGAACACTGAAGCTTTCTTT.

The chain carries TRBV5-4 and TRBJ2-2; 7 bases are shared with TRBD1. Per the germline V gene, CDR1 is SGHNT and CDR2 is YYREEE (reference sequence). V was pared by 5 bases and J by 3 bases, with 7 bases of the junction left unmatched. The CDR3 is made up of 15 amino acids. The CDR3 loop is CASRYRGGDTGELFF. In DNA, the CDR3 is TGTGCCAGCAGGTACAGAGGGGGCGACACCGGGGAGCTGTTTTTT.

The chain is built from TRBV6-1 and TRBJ2-5, with 14 positions matching TRBD2. CDR1 is MNHNS and CDR2 is SASEGT in the germline V gene. The CDR3 contains 20 residues. Trimming at V came to 2 bases and at J to 1 base, leaving 12 bases not matched to a gene. CDR3 amino acids: CASSEFRGSGLAGAQETQYF. CDR3 DNA sequence: TGTGCCAGCAGTGAATTCCGGGGATCGGGACTAGCGGGGGCCCAAGAGACCCAGTACTTC.

V gene TRBV2 combines with J gene TRBJ2-5, with 8 bases aligning to TRBD1. The V and J ends lost 5 bases and 5 bases, in that order; junction bases with no gene match: 4. CDR1 and CDR2 (germline): SNHLY, FYNNEI. This CDR3 is 13 amino acids long. DNA for the CDR3: TGTGCCAGCAGTTGGACAGGGCAGGAGACCCAGTACTTC. This sequence encodes CASSWTGQETQYF.

The V call is TRBV29-1, the J call TRBJ1-4; 8 bases are a match to TRBD1. The length of the CDR3 is 13 residues. CDR1 is SQVTM and CDR2 is ANQGSEA in the germline V gene. V shed 6 bases, J shed 10 bases, and the junction held 10 bases outside the gene matches. DNA of the CDR3: TGCAGCGTCTTACACGCCGGACAGGGAAAACTGTTTTTT. Amino acids: CSVLHAGQGKLFF.

This chain joins TRBV19 and TRBJ1-1; TRBD1 matches at 7 bases. CDR1 is LNHDA, CDR2 SQIVND, per germline (reference sequence). The CDR3 is made up of 14 amino acids. With V trimmed by 10 bases and J by 2 bases, 10 bases remained unmatched. Here the CDR3 reads CATSGQRHNTEAFF. As DNA, the CDR3 is TGTGCCACCTCGGGACAGAGACACAACACTGAAGCTTTCTTT.

The chain is built from TRBV28 and TRBJ1-1; 7 positions agree with TRBD1. V lost 6 bases, J lost 6 bases, and 4 bases stayed unmatched. Germline V gene lookup returns CDR1 MDHEN and CDR2 SYDVKM. CDR3 length equals 12 residues. In nucleotides, the CDR3 is TGTGCCAGCAGCATTACAGGGGCTGAAGCTTTCTTT. Encoded protein: CASSITGAEAFF.

The gene calls are TRBV2 and TRBJ1-3, with D maybe TRBD1 (5 bases). The germline V and J ends were trimmed by 7 bases and 1 base, with 11 bases remaining between them. Germline CDR1 and CDR2: SNHLY and FYNNEI. CDR3 length: 14 amino acids. In nucleotides, the CDR3 is TGTGCCAGCATCGGACATCAGTCTGGAAACACCATATATTTT. It yields the protein CASIGHQSGNTIYF.

CDR3 residues: CASSSTVSVNTIYF. The CDR3 region has the DNA TGTGCCAGCAGCTCGACAGTCTCCGTTAACACCATATATTTT. The V call is TRBV11-2, the J call TRBJ1-3, with a tentative D call TRBD1 (5 bases). Trimming stripped 4 bases from V and 7 bases from J, with 14 bases between. The CDR3 contains 14 residues. Germline CDR1 and CDR2: SGHAT and FQNNGV.

The rearrangement joins TRBV7-2 to TRBJ2-1; 10 nucleotides agree with TRBD2. V was pared by 5 bases and J by 1 base, with 11 bases of the junction left unmatched. Looked up from germline, CDR1 is SGHTA and CDR2 is FQGNSA. CDR3 length: 18 amino acids. The CDR3 here is CASSPGLARQISYNEQFF. The DNA for the CDR3 is TGTGCCAGCAGCCCGGGACTAGCGAGACAGATTTCCTACAATGAGCAGTTCTTC. Looking up the rest from reference TRBV7-2 and TRBJ2-1 gives the full variable domain: GAGVSQSPSNKVTEKGKDVELRCDPISGHTALYWYRQSLGQGLEFLIYFQGNSAPDKSGLPSDRFSAERTGGSVSTLTIQRTQQEDSAVYLCASSPGLARQISYNEQFFGPGTRLTVL.

This clone appeared a few times. The V and J genes are TRBV30 and TRBJ2-7, with D uncertain. Germline lookup yields CDR1 GTSNPN and CDR2 SVGIG (reference sequence). The CDR3 loop spans 14 amino acids. V was cut by 3 bases and J by 4 bases, with 16 bases left in between. This chain's CDR3 is CAWSKLLQQYEQYF. CDR3 nucleotides: TGTGCCTGGAGCAAACTCTTACAGCAGTACGAGCAGTACTTC.

The V and J genes are TRBV20-1 and TRBJ2-7; the D is unclear. The germline V gene has CDR1 DFQATT and CDR2 SNEGSKA (reference sequence). This CDR3 comprises 13 residues. V gave up 3 bases and J gave up 0 bases, with 9 bases separating them. The CDR3 sequence is CSASKPPSYEQYF. In nucleotides, the CDR3 is TGCAGTGCTAGTAAGCCCCCCTCCTACGAGCAGTACTTC.

This clone was seen a single time. V usage is TRBV6-5 and J usage is TRBJ1-2; 9 nucleotides align to TRBD1. Trimming took 10 bases from V and 7 from J; bases not matched to a gene: 16. Per the germline V gene, CDR1 is MNHEY and CDR2 is SVGAGI. The CDR3 spans 15 residues. The DNA of the CDR3 is TGTGCCACCATCCAACACCTCACAGGGGGCTCTGGCTACACCTTC. Protein: CATIQHLTGGSGYTF.

The chain is built from TRBV9 and TRBJ1-2; maybe TRBD1 (6 bases). Trimming took 3 bases from V and 6 from J, leaving 12 bases between them. The CDR3 totals 13 residues. The germline V gene encodes CDR1 SGDLS and CDR2 YYNGEE. The chain's CDR3 is CASSETGTDGYTF. CDR3 bases: TGTGCCAGCAGCGAAACAGGGACGGATGGCTACACCTTC.

The rearrangement links TRBV7-9 to TRBJ2-7; TRBD1 aligns across 12 bases. Germline V CDR1 and CDR2: SEHNR, FQNEAQ (reference sequence). The CDR3 runs 13 residues. V shed 4 bases and J 12 bases; nucleotides not matched to a gene: 7. CDR3 sequence: CASSSGQGATWYF. Written as DNA, the CDR3 is TGTGCCAGCAGCTCGGGACAGGGGGCGACGTGGTACTTC.

For the CDR3, the DNA is TGCACCAGCAGCCAATTGGTCGCAGGTCGAACAGATACGCAGTATTTT. Translation gives CTSSQLVAGRTDTQYF. This chain connects TRBV1 to TRBJ2-3; the table's D call, TRBD1, has no DNA check behind it. TRBV1 is a pseudogene locus. CDR3 length: 16 residues.

The V gene is TRBV7-9, the J gene TRBJ2-7; D is possibly TRBD1 (7 bases). The CDR3 has 15 residues. The germline gives CDR1 SEHNR, CDR2 FQNEAQ (reference sequence). V was trimmed by 0 bases and J by 0 bases, leaving 9 bases between them. The CDR3, as DNA: TGTGCCAGCAGCTTAGCGGAGGGGGCCTCCTACGAGCAGTACTTC. The encoded protein is CASSLAEGASYEQYF.

CDR3 coding DNA: TGTGCCAGCAGTCGCGGACAGGGGCTCAATCAGCCCCAGCATTTT. It codes for CASSRGQGLNQPQHF. The chain is built from TRBV6-5 and TRBJ1-5; 9 bases are a match to TRBD1. Germline V lookup: CDR1 MNHEY, CDR2 SVGAGI. The V segment lost 5 bases and the J segment 3 bases; nucleotides outside the gene matches: 5. The CDR3 is made up of 15 amino acids.

This sequence joins TRBV25-1 and TRBJ2-1, with 9 bases fitting TRBD2. Germline V CDR1 and CDR2: MGHDK, SYGVNS. The CDR3 length is 13 residues. J lost 7 bases, V lost 6 bases, and 4 bases had no gene match. This chain's CDR3 is CASRRGGGNEQFF. In DNA, the CDR3 is TGTGCCAGCAGGCGGGGGGGAGGGAATGAGCAGTTCTTC.

This clone was observed a few times. This sequence joins TRBV7-9 and TRBJ1-6; D not resolved. This CDR3 region has 14 residues. The ends were cut back, 1 base at V and 6 bases at J, with 7 bases in the middle. Germline assignment: CDR1 SEHNR and CDR2 FQNEAQ (reference sequence). CDR3 loop: CASSLGYTNSPLHF. DNA for the CDR3: TGTGCCAGCAGCTTAGGTTACACTAATTCACCCCTCCACTTT.

This chain uses TRBV2 with TRBJ1-1; 7 bases match TRBD1. This CDR3 comprises 14 residues. V trimming: 1 base; J trimming: 5 bases; junction bases outside the gene matches: 4. Germline values: CDR1 SNHLY, CDR2 FYNNEI. As DNA, the CDR3 is TGTGCCAGCAGTGAAGGAGGGGGCGAAACTGAAGCTTTCTTT. It specifies CASSEGGGETEAFF.

The chain links TRBV6-5 to TRBJ2-5, with 11 bases identical to TRBD2. In germline, CDR1 is MNHEY, CDR2 SVGAGI. V dropped 7 bases and J dropped 2; count of bases not matched to a gene: 6. The CDR3 extends over 15 amino acids. The CDR3 DNA reads as TGTGCCAGCACCGACCTAGCGGGGGGTCAAGAGACCCAGTACTTC. It specifies CASTDLAGGQETQYF.

The chain carries TRBV30 and TRBJ1-1; D is undetermined. CDR1 GTSNPN and CDR2 SVGIG come from the germline V gene (reference sequence). Between the trimmed V and J ends, which lost 0 bases and 3 bases, there was a span of 8 bases. This CDR3 is 13 amino acids long. CDR3 amino acids: CAWSVGQYTEAFF. The CDR3 DNA reads TGTGCCTGGAGTGTGGGCCAGTACACTGAAGCTTTCTTT.

This chain uses TRBV7-6 with TRBJ2-1; D unclear. This CDR3 is built from 16 residues. Trimming removed 1 base at V and 0 bases at J, with 10 bases between. Germline assignment: CDR1 SGHVS and CDR2 FNYEAQ. CDR3 DNA: TGTGCCAGCAGCTTAGAGGCGGATTTCTCCTACAATGAGCAGTTCTTC. It translates to CASSLEADFSYNEQFF.

The genes are TRBV20-1 and TRBJ1-1, with D hard to call. The CDR3 consists of 11 residues. The germline V gene has CDR1 DFQATT and CDR2 SNEGSKA (reference sequence). V shed 3 bases and J shed 8 bases, with 10 bases lying between them. The CDR3 loop reads CSASVRVEAFF. CDR3 nucleotide sequence: TGCAGTGCTAGCGTGCGGGTGGAAGCTTTCTTT.

The V call is TRBV5-1, the J call TRBJ2-2; D perhaps matches TRBD1 (6 bases). The CDR3 has 16 residues. Trimming stripped 4 bases from V and 2 bases from J, with 15 bases between. Germline CDR1 is SGHRS and CDR2 is YFSETQ. CDR3 sequence reads: CASSPTGSTNTGELFF. In nucleotides, the CDR3 is TGCGCCAGCAGCCCTACAGGGTCCACCAACACCGGGGAGCTGTTTTTT.

The rearrangement links TRBV29-1 to TRBJ1-4; 7 positions agree with TRBD1. The V gene's germline CDR1 is SQVTM and CDR2 ANQGSEA. This CDR3 comprises 13 residues. Unmatched junction bases numbered 6, after V lost 8 bases and J lost 3 bases. CDR3 DNA: TGCAGCTTCCGACAGGGCGCTAATGAAAAACTGTTTTTT. Its translation: CSFRQGANEKLFF.

V usage is TRBV9 and J usage is TRBJ2-6; 8 nucleotides agree with TRBD1. From germline, CDR1 is SGDLS and CDR2 YYNGEE. V trimming: 4 bases; J trimming: 0 bases; junction bases outside the gene matches: 6. CDR3 length equals 17 residues. The CDR3 DNA is TGTGCCAGCAGCCTCCGGGACAGGAGCTCTGGGGCCAACGTCCTGACTTTC. Its protein product is CASSLRDRSSGANVLTF.